The 20 T cell receptor beta chains listed next were all sequenced from one sample in a study of shared clonotypes between healthy human individuals. Repertoires were generated with immunoSEQ multiplex PCR, while TCRdb's copy carries only in-frame clones and drops some. The data contain about 2.1 million clones, just under 95% of them singletons. CD8 cells classed as naive were CD45RO-negative and positively selected for CCR7, excluding terminally differentiated effector memory CD45RA+ cells. Sequences were obtained from naive CD8+ T cells from PBMCs. The receptors here all came from a man between 18 and 35 years old in good health. Some clones in this sample may be carry-over from other donors' samples.

As for this clone: This same CDR3 is encoded by further DNA sequences in the sample. The V gene is TRBV28, the J gene TRBJ2-7; 7 bases fit TRBD2. The CDR3 runs 14 residues. V trimming: 2 bases; J trimming: 4 bases; junction bases outside the gene matches: 5. From germline, CDR1 is MDHEN and CDR2 SYDVKM. The CDR3 spells CASSLRGGVYEQYF. The CDR3 DNA sequence: TGTGCCAGCAGTTTAAGGGGAGGGGTATACGAGCAGTACTTC.

This chain uses TRBV5-1 with TRBJ1-2, with 7 positions matching TRBD1. The V segment lost 4 bases and the J segment 4 bases; nucleotides outside the gene matches: 13. CDR3 size: 16 residues. Germline values: CDR1 SGHRS, CDR2 YFSETQ. The CDR3 coding sequence is TGCGCCAGCAGCCTCCCAAGACAGGGACCGGGCTATGGCTACACCTTC. Amino acids: CASSLPRQGPGYGYTF.

The V call is TRBV4-3, the J call TRBJ1-5; tentative D call: TRBD1 (5 bases). Trimming removed 0 bases from V and 4 bases from J, with 16 bases in between. CDR1 LGHNA and CDR2 YSLEER come from the germline V gene. This CDR3 spans 17 amino acids. CDR3 region: CASSQDGGSGLNQPQHF. In DNA, the CDR3 is TGCGCCAGCAGCCAAGATGGGGGGTCAGGGCTAAATCAGCCCCAGCATTTT.

The chain's CDR3 is CASSSGGGPGDNLRREQFF. As DNA, the CDR3 is TGTGCCAGCAGCTCGGGAGGCGGCCCCGGAGACAATCTGCGCCGGGAGCAGTTCTTC. This rearrangement joins TRBV7-9 to TRBJ2-1, with 7 positions matching TRBD2. CDR1 is SEHNR and CDR2 is FQNEAQ in the germline V gene (reference sequence). Trimming cost V 4 bases and J 10 bases; bases outside gene matches: 25. CDR3 length: 19 residues.

The chain employs TRBV29-1 and TRBJ2-7, with TRBD1 matching 10 bases. V shed 7 bases, J shed 1 base, and the junction held 7 bases outside the gene matches. Per germline, CDR1 SQVTM and CDR2 ANQGSEA. This CDR3 has 14 residues. CDR3 nucleotides: TGCAGCGCAGAGGACAGGGGGGGATCCTACGAGCAGTACTTC. Translating gives CSAEDRGGSYEQYF.

The chain has TRBV6-5 and TRBJ2-1, with TRBD1 matching over 7 bases. V trimming: 5 bases; J trimming: 7 bases; junction bases outside the gene matches: 8. The CDR3 is made up of 14 amino acids. The V gene's germline CDR1 is MNHEY and CDR2 SVGAGI. The CDR3 loop reads CASSMTGFLNEQFF. The CDR3 nucleotides are TGTGCCAGCAGTATGACAGGGTTTTTAAATGAGCAGTTCTTC.

The genes are TRBV7-2 and TRBJ2-1, with D perhaps TRBD2 (6 bases). V lost 1 base to trimming and J lost 7 bases, with 14 bases between them. This CDR3 is built from 15 residues. Germline V gives CDR1 SGHTA, CDR2 FQGNSA. The CDR3 DNA sequence: TGTGCCAGCAGCTTAGTCTCGGGGGTTGGTAATGAGCAGTTCTTC. Amino acids: CASSLVSGVGNEQFF.

V usage is TRBV4-2 and J usage is TRBJ2-3, with 7 nucleotides matching TRBD1. The V segment lost 5 bases and the J segment 2 bases; nucleotides outside the gene matches: 7. Germline CDR1 and CDR2: LGHNA and YNFKEQ. The CDR3 runs 15 residues. DNA for the CDR3: TGTGCCAGCAGCACCGGGACAGCGAACACAGATACGCAGTATTTT. This encodes CASSTGTANTDTQYF.

With respect to this clone: The junction departs from the called germline gene at one end, perhaps through a read error. The chain couples TRBV27 to TRBJ2-3, with unresolved D. Germline V lookup: CDR1 MNHEY, CDR2 SMNVEV (reference sequence). This CDR3 contains 14 residues. CDR3 sequence (DNA): TGTGCCAGCGGTTTCCTAGAAGGTTCAGATACGCAGTATTTT. This translates into CASGFLEGSDTQYF.

The rearrangement uses TRBV4-3 and TRBJ2-1; 8 bases agree with TRBD1. The germline V gene has CDR1 LGHNA and CDR2 YSLEER. This CDR3 has 17 amino acids. J gave up 7 bases and V 0 bases, and 11 bases lay outside the gene matches. As DNA, the CDR3 is TGCGCCAGCAGCCAAGATAGCGCAGGGGGCGAAGGTAATGAGCAGTTCTTC. Residues: CASSQDSAGGEGNEQFF.

CDR3 loop: CASSTSSSYEQYF. CDR3 DNA: TGTGCCAGCAGCACCTCCAGCTCCTACGAGCAGTACTTC. The chain combines TRBV28 with TRBJ2-7, with no clear D. CDR1 is MDHEN and CDR2 is SYDVKM in the germline V gene. V was cut by 6 bases and J by 0 bases, with 9 bases left in between. CDR3 length: 13 amino acids.

J is TRBJ2-2 and V is TRBV7-9, with TRBD1 matching over 7 bases. The junction had 9 bases not matched to a gene; V was cut back by 5 bases and J by 3 bases. In germline, CDR1 is SEHNR, CDR2 FQNEAQ (reference sequence). The CDR3 is 16 amino acids. This CDR3 is CASSLDRAVDTGELFF. CDR3 DNA: TGTGCCAGCAGCCTTGACAGGGCGGTGGACACCGGGGAGCTGTTTTTT.

The V and J genes are TRBV28 and TRBJ2-1; D is unclear. The CDR3 consists of 14 residues. V was cut by 11 bases and J by 0 bases, with 14 bases left in between. Germline V CDR1 and CDR2: MDHEN, SYDVKM. CDR3 sequence (DNA): TGTGCCGGCGCTAGGCGAGGCTCCTACAATGAGCAGTTCTTC. It codes for CAGARRGSYNEQFF.

V is TRBV6-1 and J is TRBJ1-5; a weak D match, TRBD1 (5 bases). The CDR3 totals 14 residues. The V and J ends lost 10 bases and 3 bases respectively, with 16 bases between them. Germline V lookup: CDR1 MNHNS, CDR2 SASEGT. The CDR3 nucleotides read TGTGCCACCTCCGGACGGGGGACCAATCAGCCCCAGCATTTT. This sequence encodes CATSGRGTNQPQHF.

As DNA, the CDR3 is TGTGCCAGCAGTCCCCGGGACAGGCCCTACGAGCAGTACTTC. Translated: CASSPRDRPYEQYF. The chain couples TRBV2 to TRBJ2-7; TRBD1 agrees at 8 bases. The CDR3 extends over 14 amino acids. Germline CDR1 and CDR2: SNHLY and FYNNEI. The V segment lost 5 bases and the J segment 2 bases; nucleotides outside the gene matches: 5.

This clone has a single count. This chain connects TRBV7-9 to TRBJ1-5; the D is unclear. The CDR3 runs to 16 residues. The germline V and J ends were trimmed by 1 base and 4 bases, with 14 bases remaining between them. CDR1 SEHNR and CDR2 FQNEAQ come from the germline V gene (reference sequence). DNA for the CDR3: TGTGCCAGCAGCTTAGGGTACGGTGGGGAAAATCAGCCCCAGCATTTT. Its translation: CASSLGYGGENQPQHF.

In DNA form, the CDR3 reads TGTGCCAGCAGTGATGGAGGGGTGGGTGAAAAACTGTTTTTT. Amino acid sequence: CASSDGGVGEKLFF. The chain carries TRBV25-1 and TRBJ1-4; D might be TRBD1 (5 bases). Germline loops: CDR1 MGHDK, CDR2 SYGVNS. V shed 3 bases and J shed 7 bases, with 12 bases lying between them. This CDR3 is built from 14 residues. Full variable domain (rest looked up from reference TRBV25-1 and TRBJ1-4): EADIYQTPRYLVIGTGKKITLECSQTMGHDKMYWYQQDPGMELHLIHYSYGVNSTEKGDLSSESTVSRIRTEHFPLTLESARPSHTSQYLCASSDGGVGEKLFFGSGTQLSVL.

The V gene is TRBV4-3, the J gene TRBJ1-1; D gene unclear. CDR3 length: 13 amino acids. Germline CDR1 and CDR2: LGHNA and YSLEER. Trimming cost V 0 bases and J 5 bases, with 7 bases left between them. CDR3 protein: CASSQDISTEAFF. In nucleotides, the CDR3 is TGCGCCAGCAGCCAAGATATATCAACTGAAGCTTTCTTT.

CDR3 region: CASSEGRLADHNEQFF. CDR3 DNA: TGTGCCAGCAGCGAGGGGCGGTTGGCGGACCACAATGAGCAGTTCTTC. The J gene is TRBJ2-1, the V gene TRBV9; possible D gene TRBD1, 5 bases. V was trimmed by 3 bases and J by 5 bases, leaving 18 bases between them. Germline V gene data show CDR1 as SGDLS and CDR2 as YYNGEE. The CDR3 covers 16 residues.

The chain joins TRBV9 to TRBJ2-5; D ambiguous. Germline V gives CDR1 SGDLS, CDR2 YYNGEE. CDR3 length: 13 amino acids. Trimming removed 4 bases from V and 5 bases from J, with 12 bases in between. The CDR3 coding sequence is TGTGCCAGCAGCCCGATGGTGGGGGAGACCCAGTACTTC. Amino acids: CASSPMVGETQYF.